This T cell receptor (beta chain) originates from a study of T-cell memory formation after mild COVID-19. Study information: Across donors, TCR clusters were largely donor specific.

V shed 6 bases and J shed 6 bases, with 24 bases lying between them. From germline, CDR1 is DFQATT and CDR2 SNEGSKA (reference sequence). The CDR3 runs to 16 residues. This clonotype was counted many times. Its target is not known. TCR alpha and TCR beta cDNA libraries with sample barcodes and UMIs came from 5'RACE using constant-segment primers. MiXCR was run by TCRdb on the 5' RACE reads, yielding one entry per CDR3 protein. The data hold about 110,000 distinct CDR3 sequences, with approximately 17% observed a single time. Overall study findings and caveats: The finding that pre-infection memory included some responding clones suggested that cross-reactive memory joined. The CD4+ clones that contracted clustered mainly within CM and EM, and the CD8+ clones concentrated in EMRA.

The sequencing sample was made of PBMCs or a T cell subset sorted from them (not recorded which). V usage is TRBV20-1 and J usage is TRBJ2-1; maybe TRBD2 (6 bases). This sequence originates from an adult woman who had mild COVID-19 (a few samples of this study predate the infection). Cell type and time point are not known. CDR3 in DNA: TGCAGTGCCCAATTGGAGGGGTCACTACATTTCAATGAGCAGTTCTTC. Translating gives CSAQLEGSLHFNEQFF.